The sequence of this T cell receptor (beta chain) was determined in a study of blood T cell repertoires in COVID-19. As for the study in general: Samples representing acute and convalescent COVID-19 were sourced from the United States, Italy and Spain.

Enrollees, roughly 18 to 89 years old, lived in 24 US areas. Donors were grouped by their self-reported clinical history. Recovery among Cohort 3 donors was established by two negative PCRs, clearance, or symptom resolution. Clones were read by immunoSEQ multiplex PCR, and TCRdb kept only the in-frame ones, dropping some. Seen here are fewer than 400,000 clones, 65% to 90% observed once, and the top ten hold approximately 4.1%. The sample consisted of PBMCs or T cells enriched from blood (not recorded which). This receptor was obtained from a man under 40 who had recovered from COVID-19.

The CDR3 DNA follows: TGTGCCAGTAGCCCAGGCGGGGTGAACACTGAAGCTTTCTTT. The encoded protein is CASSPGGVNTEAFF. The V call is TRBV19, the J call TRBJ1-1; D gene uncertain. The CDR3 totals 14 residues. Trimming cost V 6 bases and J 0 bases, with 11 bases left between them. The germline gives CDR1 LNHDA, CDR2 SQIVND (reference sequence).